The clone carrying this T cell receptor beta chain was recorded at least ten times. Other nucleotide sequences from this sample produce the same CDR3. Study processing details: Amplification of reference gene primers provided the estimated nucleated cell counts. Using immunoSEQ multiplex PCR, the repertoire was profiled, and TCRdb retains in-frame clones only, with some absent. Clone size and V and J calls were adopted from that table, with D and trimming inferred from the DNA. There are some 83,000 clones in the sample; approximately 79% occur only once, and 13% to 15% lies in the top ten. The sample belongs to a study of blood T cell repertoires in COVID-19. About the study: Acute and convalescent COVID-19 specimens originated in the United States, Italy and Spain. T cells, B-cell-depleted T cells, or PBMCs provided the cDNA or gDNA that served as material.

The receptor's source is an elderly woman with acute or convalescent COVID-19. Sequenced sample: peripheral blood.

The CDR3 loop is CSASSGYGYTF. In nucleotides, the CDR3 is TGCAGTGCTAGTTCCGGTTATGGCTACACCTTC. V and J are TRBV20-1 and TRBJ1-2, with D unclear. Germline assignment: CDR1 DFQATT and CDR2 SNEGSKA (reference sequence). Trimming took 3 bases from V and 5 from J, leaving 7 bases between them. This CDR3 spans 11 amino acids.